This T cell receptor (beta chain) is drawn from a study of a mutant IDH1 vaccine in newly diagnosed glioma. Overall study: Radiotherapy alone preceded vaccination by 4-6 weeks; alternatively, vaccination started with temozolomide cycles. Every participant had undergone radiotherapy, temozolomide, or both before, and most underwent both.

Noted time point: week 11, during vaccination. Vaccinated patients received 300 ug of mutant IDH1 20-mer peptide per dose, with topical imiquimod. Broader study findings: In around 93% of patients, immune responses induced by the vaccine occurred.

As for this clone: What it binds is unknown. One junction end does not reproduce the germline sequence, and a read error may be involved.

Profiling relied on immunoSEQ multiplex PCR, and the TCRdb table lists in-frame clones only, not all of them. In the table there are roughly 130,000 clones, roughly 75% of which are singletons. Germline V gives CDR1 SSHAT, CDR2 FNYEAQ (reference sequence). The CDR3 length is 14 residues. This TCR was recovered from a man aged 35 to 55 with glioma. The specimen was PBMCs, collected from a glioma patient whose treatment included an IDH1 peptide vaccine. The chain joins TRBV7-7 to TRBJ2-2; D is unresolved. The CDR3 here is CASSLGGNTGELFF. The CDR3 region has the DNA TGTGCTAGCAGCTTAGGTGGGAACACCGGGGAGCTGTTTTTT.